The 27 T cell receptor beta chains given below trace back to one sample, sequenced in a study of blood T cell repertoires in COVID-19. Data came from immunoSEQ multiplex PCR; TCRdb stores just in-frame clones and leaves some out. This table holds about 200,000 clones, approximately 73% found once. Input material: PBMCs or T cells enriched from blood (not recorded which). The receptors stem from a woman between 50 and 59 years old with acute COVID-19.

The chain recombines TRBV10-3 with TRBJ2-7, with 13 bases identical to TRBD2. V lost 2 bases, J lost 3 bases, and 10 bases stayed unmatched. The germline V gene encodes CDR1 ENHRY and CDR2 SYGVKD. The CDR3 runs 18 residues. This CDR3 reads CAISETVTSGGAGYEQYV. The CDR3 region has the DNA TGTGCCATCAGTGAGACTGTAACTAGCGGGGGGGCGGGCTACGAGCAGTACGTC.

The chain has TRBV6-5 and TRBJ1-5, with D hard to call. CDR1 and CDR2 (germline): MNHEY, SVGAGI. This CDR3 spans 15 amino acids. Trimming left V 2 bases short and J 4 bases short, with 12 bases between. The CDR3 DNA follows: TGTGCCAGCAGTTACGGATCGGGGTTAAATCAGCCCCAGCATTTT. This encodes CASSYGSGLNQPQHF.

In this sample, this clone turned up a few times. The J gene is TRBJ1-5, the V gene TRBV5-5; D possibly corresponds to TRBD1 (5 bases). The germline gives CDR1 SGHKS, CDR2 YYEKEE (reference sequence). Trimming left V 2 bases short and J 0 bases short, with 15 bases between. The CDR3 has 17 amino acids. The CDR3 nucleotides are TGTGCCAGCAGCTTCCTTGTGACAGCTTATAGCAATCAGCCCCAGCATTTT. It translates to CASSFLVTAYSNQPQHF.

This clone was seen a few times. The chain joins TRBV28 to TRBJ2-2; 8 bases match TRBD1. This CDR3 has 15 residues. Trimming took 6 bases from V and 3 from J; bases not matched to a gene: 6. Germline V gene sequence: CDR1 MDHEN, CDR2 SYDVKM. The CDR3 nucleotides read TGTGCCAGCAGCAACCGACAGGGGTACACCGGGGAGCTGTTTTTT. It specifies CASSNRQGYTGELFF.

This clone has just one count. The V gene is TRBV4-1, the J gene TRBJ2-3; the match to TRBD2 covers 11 bases. CDR3 length: 16 amino acids. V shed 4 bases and J 6 bases; nucleotides not matched to a gene: 9. The germline gives CDR1 MGHRA, CDR2 YSYEKL. CDR3 region: CASSREPGLAADTQYF. CDR3 bases: TGCGCCAGCAGCCGCGAGCCGGGACTAGCGGCGGATACGCAGTATTTT.

This sequence joins TRBV5-6 and TRBJ2-3, with a possible D match to TRBD2 (5 bases). The CDR3 covers 15 residues. The V end lost 1 base, the J end lost 2 bases, and 11 bases lay between the germline ends. Germline loops: CDR1 SGHDT, CDR2 YYEEEE. The CDR3 loop is CASSLRTGYTDTQYF. The CDR3, as DNA: TGTGCCAGCAGCTTGCGGACGGGGTACACAGATACGCAGTATTTT. Supplemented by reference TRBV5-6 and TRBJ2-3, the full variable domain reads DAGVTQSPTHLIKTRGQQVTLRCSPKSGHDTVSWYQQALGQGPQFIFQYYEEEERQRGNFPDRFSGHQFPNYSSELNVNALLLGDSALYLCASSLRTGYTDTQYFGPGTRLTVL.

The rearrangement links TRBV19 to TRBJ1-3; weak D call: TRBD1 (6 bases). The V end lost 3 bases, the J end lost 6 bases, and 21 bases lay between the germline ends. Germline loops: CDR1 LNHDA, CDR2 SQIVND (reference sequence). There are 17 residues in the CDR3. The CDR3 nucleotides read TGTGCCAGTAGTATTGGACAGATCGGAATTGGGAAAAACACCATATATTTT. Its translation: CASSIGQIGIGKNTIYF. Looking up the rest from reference TRBV19 and TRBJ1-3 gives the full variable domain: DGGITQSPKYLFRKEGQNVTLSCEQNLNHDAMYWYRQDPGQGLRLIYYSQIVNDFQKGDIAEGYSVSREKKESFPLTVTSAQKNPTAFYLCASSIGQIGIGKNTIYFGEGSWLTVV.

V and J are TRBV7-9 and TRBJ1-3, with a tentative D call TRBD1 (5 bases). V gave up 1 base and J gave up 1 base, with 11 bases separating them. This CDR3 spans 16 amino acids. Germline V gene lookup returns CDR1 SEHNR and CDR2 FQNEAQ (reference sequence). DNA for the CDR3: TGTGCCAGCAGCTTAGGGGTTGGGGGGTCTGGAAACACCATATATTTT. Translating it yields CASSLGVGGSGNTIYF.

V and J are TRBV28 and TRBJ2-4; TRBD2 might be the D (5 bases). CDR1 and CDR2 (germline): MDHEN, SYDVKM. The CDR3 has 13 residues. V shed 6 bases and J shed 6 bases, with 12 bases lying between them. CDR3 DNA: TGTGCCAGCAGGAGGGCCCCCCTAAACATTCAGTACTTC. Protein product: CASRRAPLNIQYF.

This clone has a handful of counts. This sequence joins TRBV18 and TRBJ1-4; D remains unclear. The germline gives CDR1 KGHSH, CDR2 LQKENI. The V and J ends lost 0 bases and 12 bases respectively, with 14 bases between them. This CDR3 has 14 residues. The CDR3 sequence is CASSPPSRPEELFF. The CDR3 region has the DNA TGTGCCAGCTCACCACCGTCACGCCCGGAGGAACTGTTTTTT.

The J gene is TRBJ1-5, the V gene TRBV4-2; 7 bases are shared with TRBD1. The CDR3 has 16 amino acids. V dropped 0 bases and J dropped 7; count of bases not matched to a gene: 9. Germline lookup yields CDR1 LGHNA and CDR2 YNFKEQ. In DNA form, the CDR3 reads TGTGCCAGCAGCCAAGATAGGCAGGGGGGTGGGCAGCCCCAGCATTTT. This codes for CASSQDRQGGGQPQHF.

V gene TRBV19 combines with J gene TRBJ2-3; 12 nucleotides align to TRBD2. The CDR3 spans 16 residues. V shed 3 bases, J shed 3 bases, and the junction held 4 bases outside the gene matches. The germline CDR1 and CDR2 sequences are LNHDA and SQIVND (reference sequence). Here the CDR3 reads CASSIPSGGATDTQYF. CDR3 nucleotide sequence: TGTGCCAGTAGTATCCCTAGCGGGGGGGCAACAGATACGCAGTATTTT.

The chain links TRBV7-2 to TRBJ2-3; D is possibly TRBD2 (6 bases). The CDR3 spans 15 residues. The germline V gene has CDR1 SGHTA and CDR2 FQGNSA. The V end lost 1 base, the J end lost 0 bases, and 8 bases lay between the germline ends. CDR3 sequence: CASSLVADSTDTQYF. CDR3 in DNA: TGTGCCAGCAGCTTAGTAGCGGATAGCACAGATACGCAGTATTTT. Variable domain in full (rest from reference TRBV7-2 and TRBJ2-3): GAGVSQSPSNKVTEKGKDVELRCDPISGHTALYWYRQSLGQGLEFLIYFQGNSAPDKSGLPSDRFSAERTGGSVSTLTIQRTQQEDSAVYLCASSLVADSTDTQYFGPGTRLTVL.

The chain recombines TRBV6-6 with TRBJ1-2, with TRBD1 matching 7 bases. V dropped 4 bases and J dropped 7; count of bases not matched to a gene: 9. The CDR3 runs 14 residues. The germline CDR1 and CDR2 sequences are MNHNY and SVGAGI (reference sequence). Written as DNA, the CDR3 is TGTGCCAGCAGTTTCGACAGGGACCGGCGTGGCTACACCTTC. This codes for CASSFDRDRRGYTF.

Ten or more counts support this clone. The V and J genes are TRBV20-1 and TRBJ2-5; TRBD1 matches at 10 bases. CDR1 is DFQATT, CDR2 SNEGSKA, per germline (reference sequence). The CDR3 is 13 amino acids. With 3 bases clipped from V and 4 bases from J, the junction kept 2 bases outside the gene matches. Here the CDR3 reads CSASGQGGETQYF. Written as DNA, the CDR3 is TGCAGTGCTAGTGGACAGGGGGGAGAGACCCAGTACTTC.

The chain carries TRBV10-1 and TRBJ1-2, with D unresolved. The CDR3 has 13 amino acids. V gave up 5 bases and J gave up 2 bases, with 9 bases separating them. CDR1 and CDR2 (germline): WNHNN, SYGVQD (reference sequence). The CDR3, as DNA: TGCGCCAGCAGTCCCGAGCCCAACTATGGCTACACCTTC. It codes for CASSPEPNYGYTF.

The chain joins TRBV2 to TRBJ2-1; 9 bases are a match to TRBD1. CDR3 size: 14 residues. V shed 11 bases and J 1 base; nucleotides not matched to a gene: 6. Germline V gene lookup returns CDR1 SNHLY and CDR2 FYNNEI. The CDR3 nucleotides read TGTGCCGACAGGGGGGGGCCTTCCTACAATGAGCAGTTCTTC. Translating it yields CADRGGPSYNEQFF.

V usage is TRBV7-6 and J usage is TRBJ1-3, with 8 bases lining up with TRBD1. Germline-derived CDR1 and CDR2 are SGHVS and FNYEAQ. V shed 1 base and J 4 bases; nucleotides not matched to a gene: 9. The CDR3 is 17 residues long. The CDR3 nucleotides are TGTGCCAGCAGCTTAGGGGCAGGGGGCGCACACGGAAACACCATATATTTT. This encodes CASSLGAGGAHGNTIYF.

This chain uses TRBV2 with TRBJ1-2; D may be TRBD1 (5 bases). Germline loops: CDR1 SNHLY, CDR2 FYNNEI. The CDR3 consists of 13 residues. Trimming pared 0 bases from V and 7 bases from J, leaving 9 bases between. The CDR3 DNA sequence: TGTGCCAGCAGTGAAGCTGGCGGGGGTGGCTACACCTTC. This gives the protein CASSEAGGGGYTF.

In the case of this clone: In the same sample, other DNA sequences code for this CDR3. The rearrangement links TRBV18 to TRBJ1-2; D is perhaps TRBD1 (6 bases). CDR3 length: 17 amino acids. V was trimmed by 3 bases and J by 6 bases, leaving 23 bases between them. CDR1 is KGHSH, CDR2 LQKENI, per germline. This CDR3 reads CASSPPTGGARRDGYTF. The CDR3, as DNA: TGTGCCAGCTCACCGCCGACCGGGGGGGCGAGAAGGGATGGCTACACCTTC.

This chain connects TRBV7-6 to TRBJ1-4; D is undetermined. V was trimmed by 1 base and J by 8 bases, leaving 14 bases between them. The CDR3 runs to 15 residues. Germline lookup yields CDR1 SGHVS and CDR2 FNYEAQ. CDR3 in DNA: TGTGCCAGCAGCTTAGGTTCAGGCTCTTCCGAAAAACTGTTTTTT. It yields the protein CASSLGSGSSEKLFF.

The rearrangement links TRBV4-1 to TRBJ2-2; 11 bases align to TRBD2. V lost 5 bases, J lost 4 bases, and 6 bases stayed unmatched. Germline V gene data show CDR1 as MGHRA and CDR2 as YSYEKL. The CDR3 runs 16 residues. The CDR3 loop reads CASSISSGGSTGELFF. The CDR3, as DNA: TGCGCCAGCAGCATTTCTAGCGGGGGGTCCACCGGGGAGCTGTTTTTT.

The rearrangement joins TRBV6-5 to TRBJ2-3, with D perhaps TRBD1 (5 bases). The germline gives CDR1 MNHEY, CDR2 SVGAGI. CDR3 length: 13 residues. The V end was cut by 6 bases, the J end by 4 bases, with 11 bases between. The CDR3 DNA follows: TGTGCCAGCAGCCAGGGTTTCGCAGATACGCAGTATTTT. This encodes CASSQGFADTQYF.

The chain is built from TRBV7-2 and TRBJ1-1; D unclear. The CDR3 contains 14 residues. Per germline, CDR1 SGHTA and CDR2 FQGNSA. V lost 3 bases and J 0 bases, leaving 8 bases between the germline ends. The CDR3 spells CASSFGILNTEAFF. CDR3 sequence (DNA): TGTGCCAGCAGCTTTGGCATTTTGAACACTGAAGCTTTCTTT.

This clone was detected once. The chain combines TRBV5-1 with TRBJ2-3; perhaps TRBD1 as D (5 bases). Germline CDR1 SGHRS, CDR2 YFSETQ. The germline V and J ends were trimmed by 4 bases and 2 bases, with 26 bases remaining between them. The CDR3 is 19 residues long. DNA of the CDR3: TGCGCCAGCAGCCTTGGGCAGGGCACGAATGTTCCCAACACAGATACGCAGTATTTT. Amino acids: CASSLGQGTNVPNTDTQYF.

The V call is TRBV6-5, the J call TRBJ2-7, with D possibly TRBD2 on 6 matching bases. From germline, CDR1 is MNHEY and CDR2 SVGAGI. V was cut by 6 bases and J by 0 bases, with 15 bases left in between. The CDR3 has 15 amino acids. The CDR3 region is CASSLLGGNSYEQYV. CDR3 sequence (DNA): TGTGCCAGCAGCCTACTCGGAGGGAACTCCTACGAGCAGTACGTC.

The sample holds one count of this clone. The chain has TRBV19 and TRBJ1-5; 8 nucleotides agree with TRBD1. J gave up 1 base and V 6 bases, and 5 bases lay outside the gene matches. Germline V CDR1 and CDR2: LNHDA, SQIVND (reference sequence). The CDR3 has 15 residues. In DNA, the CDR3 is TGTGCCAGTAGCGACAGGGGAACAAGCAATCAGCCCCAGCATTTT. Amino acids: CASSDRGTSNQPQHF.